This T cell receptor (beta chain) was sequenced during a study of T cells in tuberculosis. The study, taken as a whole, reports: GMM-specific TCRs were nearer to active tuberculosis alpha repertoires, suggesting expansion. Samples were chosen by availability of cryopreserved specimens. Smaller alpha distances in active tuberculosis partly reflected shorter CDR3-alpha lengths.

As concerns this clone: The antigen remains undetermined.

Trimming removed 4 bases from V and 4 bases from J, with 17 bases in between. This CDR3 region has 16 residues. Germline V gene lookup returns CDR1 SNHLY and CDR2 FYNNEI. Each donor contributed 85,000 to 100,000 T cells on average, unsorted. Method: immunoSEQ multiplex PCR; TCRdb's copy keeps in-frame clones and lacks some. Among roughly 34,000 clones listed, under 95% were seen once. The chain is built from TRBV2 and TRBJ1-5; no definite D call. This clonotype originated in a donor aged 10-29 years with latent tuberculosis or without tuberculosis infection. Some clones in this sample may be carry-over from other donors' samples. The specimen was PBMCs. The CDR3 region is CASSARGSASNQPQHF. The CDR3 bases are TGTGCCAGCAGTGCCCGGGGAAGTGCCTCTAATCAGCCCCAGCATTTT.